The rows below give T cell receptor beta chains drawn from one sample of a study of molecular identifiers for immune sequencing clone quantification. TCRdb reprocessed the PCR reads with MiXCR, giving one entry per CDR3 protein. The profile shows about half a million distinct CDR3 sequences, about a fifth of them singletons. Sequenced sample: naive CD8+ T cells from blood, with Jurkat cell RNA spiked in. All receptors come from a human donor in good health. Some libraries in this study had Jurkat cell RNA spiked in. The CDR3 runs from the conserved cysteine through the conserved F or W. The D gene is left open where the match is weak. Rows give clone size only sometimes, using once, few, many, or a class for an expanded clone.

v_gene: TRBV7-7; d_gene: TRBD2; abundance: many; j_gene: TRBJ2-3; CDR3nt: TGTGCTAGCAGCCCGCAGGGACTAGCGGGAGTGGATACGCAGTATTTT; CDR3aa: CASSPQGLAGVDTQYF
v_gene: TRBV19; d_gene: TRBD2; abundance: few; j_gene: TRBJ2-7; CDR3nt: TGTGCCAGTAGTATGGGACTAGCGGGAGGATACGAGCAGTACTTC; CDR3aa: CASSMGLAGGYEQYF
v_gene: TRBV4-1; d_gene: NA; abundance: many; j_gene: TRBJ2-3; CDR3nt: TGCGCCAGCAGCCAAGCGTGGGGGGCGGTGGATACGCAGTATTTT; CDR3aa: CASSQAWGAVDTQYF
v_gene: TRBV21-1; d_gene: NA; abundance: many; j_gene: TRBJ2-3; CDR3nt: TGTGCCAGCAGCAGGACAGGACCTATCCCGCGCCGCACAGATACGCAGTATTTT; CDR3aa: CASSRTGPIPRRTDTQYF
v_gene: TRBV2; d_gene: NA; abundance: many; j_gene: TRBJ2-4; CDR3nt: TGTGCCAGCAGCTCGTTCTCAACCGGAAACATTCAGTACTTC; CDR3aa: CASSSFSTGNIQYF
v_gene: TRBV11-2; d_gene: TRBD1; abundance: many; j_gene: TRBJ1-4; CDR3nt: TGTGCCAGCAGCATCCACAATGGACAGGGGGCAGTTGAGGAACTGTTTTTT; CDR3aa: CASSIHNGQGAVEELFF
v_gene: TRBV2; d_gene: NA; abundance: NA; j_gene: TRBJ2-7; CDR3nt: TGTGCCAGCAGTGAAAGGGCAGGGTCCCACGAGCAGTACTTC; CDR3aa: CASSERAGSHEQYF
v_gene: TRBV2; d_gene: TRBD2; abundance: many; j_gene: TRBJ2-7; CDR3nt: TGTGCCAGCAGGGGGACTAGCGGGACCTACGAGCAGTACTTC; CDR3aa: CASRGTSGTYEQYF
v_gene: TRBV28; d_gene: NA; abundance: NA; j_gene: TRBJ1-6; CDR3nt: TGTGCCACAAAAGCGCGGGGGAATAATTCACCCCTCCACTTT; CDR3aa: CATKARGNNSPLHF
v_gene: TRBV23-1; d_gene: NA; abundance: many; j_gene: TRBJ2-7; CDR3nt: TGCGCCAGCAGTCACCCCGAGGGAGACGAGCAGTACTTC; CDR3aa: CASSHPEGDEQYF
v_gene: TRBV19; d_gene: TRBD1; abundance: NA; j_gene: TRBJ1-1; CDR3nt: TGTGCCAGTAGTATAACTACCAGGGGGGTGAACACTGAAGCTTTCTTT; CDR3aa: CASSITTRGVNTEAFF
v_gene: TRBV4-1; d_gene: TRBD1; abundance: NA; j_gene: TRBJ1-5; CDR3nt: TGCGCCAGCAGCCTCACGACCCCATTCCGGGACAGGAATCAGCCCCAGCATTTT; CDR3aa: CASSLTTPFRDRNQPQHF
v_gene: TRBV25-1; d_gene: TRBD1; abundance: many; j_gene: TRBJ2-7; CDR3nt: TGTGCCAGCAGTCCATTACAGGGACAGGAACACTACGAGCAGTACTTC; CDR3aa: CASSPLQGQEHYEQYF
v_gene: TRBV20-1; d_gene: NA; abundance: NA; j_gene: TRBJ2-2; CDR3nt: TGCAGTGCTAGAGATCAACCAGGCGGGGAGCTGTTTTTT; CDR3aa: CSARDQPGGELFF
v_gene: TRBV7-6; d_gene: NA; abundance: NA; j_gene: TRBJ1-4; CDR3nt: TGTGCCAGCAGCTTAGATGGGGGGCAGGCTGAAAAACTGTTTTTT; CDR3aa: CASSLDGGQAEKLFF
v_gene: TRBV28; d_gene: NA; abundance: many; j_gene: TRBJ1-1; CDR3nt: TGTGCCAGCAGAGGAGAGTTGAACACTGAAGCTTTCTTT; CDR3aa: CASRGELNTEAFF
v_gene: TRBV25-1; d_gene: NA; abundance: few; j_gene: TRBJ2-5; CDR3nt: TGTGCCAGCAGTGAATATGGTCAGGGTGGGGAGTTGACCCAGTACTTC; CDR3aa: CASSEYGQGGELTQYF
v_gene: TRBV9; d_gene: TRBD2; abundance: NA; j_gene: TRBJ2-5; CDR3nt: TGTGCCAGCAACCGCGGGACTAGCGCCGAGACCCAGTACTTC; CDR3aa: CASNRGTSAETQYF
v_gene: TRBV6-6; d_gene: NA; abundance: NA; j_gene: TRBJ2-6; CDR3nt: TGTGCCAGCAGTGGATTAGACCCGATGGTGTCACTTGGGGCCAACGTCCTGACTTTC; CDR3aa: CASSGLDPMVSLGANVLTF
v_gene: TRBV4-2; d_gene: TRBD2; abundance: few; j_gene: TRBJ2-6; CDR3nt: TGTGCCAGCAGCCAAGCATCAGTCGGACTAGCGGGAGCTGGGGCCAACGTCCTGACTTTC; CDR3aa: CASSQASVGLAGAGANVLTF
v_gene: TRBV27; d_gene: NA; abundance: many; j_gene: TRBJ1-4; CDR3nt: TGTGCCAGCAGTGAAAACAGTCTGACAAATGAAAAACTGTTTTTT; CDR3aa: CASSENSLTNEKLFF
v_gene: TRBV10-3; d_gene: NA; abundance: few; j_gene: TRBJ1-3; CDR3nt: TGTGCCATCAGGCAGGGACACAACCAGCCCGGTTATTTT; CDR3aa: CAIRQGHNQPGYF
v_gene: TRBV20-1; d_gene: NA; abundance: many; j_gene: TRBJ2-1; CDR3nt: TGCAGTGCCCCGGGCCTGAACAATGAGCAGTTCTTC; CDR3aa: CSAPGLNNEQFF
v_gene: TRBV29-1; d_gene: TRBD2; abundance: many; j_gene: TRBJ2-7; CDR3nt: TGCACCGCAAGGGAGGGGTACGAGCAGTACTTC; CDR3aa: CTAREGYEQYF